This TCR beta chain was obtained from a study of blood T cell repertoires in COVID-19. Across the study: Samples came from the United States, Italy and Spain, spanning acute and convalescent COVID-19. Sources were T cells, B-cell-depleted T cells, or PBMCs; the material itself was cDNA or gDNA.

The V and J ends lost 0 bases and 3 bases, in that order; junction bases with no gene match: 10. This CDR3 has 17 residues. Germline loops: CDR1 SGHRS, CDR2 YFSETQ. Authors' methods: How many nucleated cells were present was estimated from reference gene primer amplification. TCRdb's copy holds only in-frame clones and misses some; the assay was immunoSEQ multiplex PCR. That table gives V, J and clone size, and the DNA gave D and trimming. Among 140,000 or so clones listed, more than 75% were seen once. The V gene is TRBV5-1, the J gene TRBJ2-3; 7 bases are shared with TRBD1. The TCR originated in a woman aged 45 to 65 with acute or convalescent COVID-19. The specimen sequenced was peripheral blood. The CDR3 bases are TGCGCCAGCAGCTTGGTTATTGTGGCAGGGGGTACAGATACGCAGTATTTT. Protein product: CASSLVIVAGGTDTQYF.